This T cell receptor beta chain came from a study of cytomegalovirus exposure and HLA in healthy donors. Study results and limitations: Later analysis identified about 17,000 TCR beta sequences associated with HLA alleles, using a false discovery rate threshold of 0.05. Presence/absence analyses supposed approximately even sequencing depth among donors. For most subjects, TCR beta sequences were reported to predict HLA-A and HLA-B alleles with accuracy.

Amplification used 60 Vbeta primers and 13 Jbeta primers. Authors' data handling: An analysis performed later counted roughly 80 million unique TCR beta chains (around 10 million of them shared). Using immunoSEQ multiplex PCR, the repertoire was profiled, and TCRdb retains in-frame clones only, with some absent. The V and J calls and clone size were taken over from that table, and D and trimming were inferred from the DNA. The sample includes more than 80,000 clones, around 76% of them seen just once. The germline V and J ends were trimmed by 7 bases and 5 bases, with 14 bases remaining between them. CDR1 and CDR2 from the germline V gene are MNHNS and SASEGT. The CDR3 spans 13 residues. As regards this clone: Its target is unknown. The identical CDR3 is also encoded by other nucleotide sequences in the sample.

Sequencing was performed on PBMCs. The chain links TRBV6-1 to TRBJ1-1; possible D gene TRBD1, 5 bases. This sequence originates from a human donor in good health. CDR3 residues: CASNRQGGTEAFF. The CDR3 DNA follows: TGTGCCAGCAATAGGCAGGGTGGGACTGAAGCTTTCTTT.